This TCR beta chain was sequenced during a study of early T cells in non-severe SARS-CoV-2 infection. The overall study: Investigators sequenced bulk RNA drawn from unsorted whole blood, and chains remained unpaired. The study, taken as a whole, reports: Sequences matched to VDJdb favored anti-spike CD8 responses, while private and CD4 specificities were missed.

This clonotype was seen repeatedly, ten times or more. What it binds is unknown. The TCR library protocol was used to attach unique molecular identifiers. These identifiers were attached to individual cDNA molecules. One entry per CDR3 protein results from TCRdb running MiXCR on the 5' RACE reads. The sample carries about 81,000 distinct CDR3 sequences, around 5.6% recorded once. Germline V CDR1 and CDR2: SGHVS, FQNEAQ. Trimming took 5 bases from V and 2 from J, leaving 16 bases between them. This CDR3 is 17 amino acids long. The gene calls are TRBV7-8 and TRBJ2-6; D may be TRBD1 (7 bases). The sequencing input was whole blood. The TCR originated in an adult who was a healthcare worker with PCR-confirmed SARS-CoV-2 infection or an uninfected control (not recorded which). The CDR3 DNA reads TGTGCCAGCAGCCCCACAGGGGAGGTGGCTGGGGCCAACGTCCTGACTTTC. This gives the protein CASSPTGEVAGANVLTF.